This T cell receptor beta chain derives from a study of blood T cell repertoires in COVID-19. Sequencing used immunoSEQ multiplex PCR; TCRdb keeps in-frame clones, though not all of them. The sample has about 180,000 clones, roughly four fifths seen once; the top ten hold around 6.8%. The germline CDR1 and CDR2 sequences are MDHEN and SYDVKM. The length of the CDR3 is 15 residues. The V segment lost 6 bases and the J segment 3 bases; nucleotides outside the gene matches: 9. The sample taken for sequencing was peripheral blood. The V call is TRBV28, the J call TRBJ2-7; the match to TRBD1 covers 9 bases. The sequence was obtained from a human donor in a cohort sampled during active COVID-19. The CDR3 DNA is TGTGCCAGCAGAGAGGGGACAGGGCACGACTACGAGCAGTACTTC. Its protein product is CASREGTGHDYEQYF.